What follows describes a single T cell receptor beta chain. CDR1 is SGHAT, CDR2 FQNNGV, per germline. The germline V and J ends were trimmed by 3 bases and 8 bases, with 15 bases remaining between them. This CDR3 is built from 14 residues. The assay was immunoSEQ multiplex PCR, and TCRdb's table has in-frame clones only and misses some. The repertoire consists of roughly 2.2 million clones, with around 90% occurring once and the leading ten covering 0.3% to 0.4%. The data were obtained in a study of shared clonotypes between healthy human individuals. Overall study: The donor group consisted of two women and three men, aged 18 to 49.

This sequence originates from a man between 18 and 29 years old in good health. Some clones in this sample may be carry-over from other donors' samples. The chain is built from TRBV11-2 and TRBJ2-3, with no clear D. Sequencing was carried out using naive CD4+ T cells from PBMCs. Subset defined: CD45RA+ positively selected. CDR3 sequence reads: CASSFPGVVVTQYF. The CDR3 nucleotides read TGTGCCAGCAGCTTCCCGGGCGTGGTAGTTACGCAGTATTTT.